A single sample gave rise to the 26 T cell receptor beta chains below, sequenced in a study of blood T cells in healthy people across ages. A second PCR of 7 to 11 cycles used a sample-barcoded 5' primer and a J-beta primer mix. TCRdb reanalysed the 5' RACE reads using MiXCR and keeps one entry per CDR3 protein. The sample carries 1,500,000 or so distinct CDR3 sequences, around 55% recorded once. The material sequenced was blood. The receptors shown here come from a man aged 18-30 years in good health.

This clonotype was counted a few times. This chain uses TRBV6-5 with TRBJ2-3; no reliable D call. Germline lookup yields CDR1 MNHEY and CDR2 SVGAGI. The CDR3 totals 11 residues. Deletions cut 8 bases from V and 8 bases from J, with 11 bases between. CDR3 protein: CASGRASTQYF. Written as DNA, the CDR3 is TGTGCCAGCGGAAGGGCAAGTACGCAGTATTTT.

This clonotype was found once. J is TRBJ2-4 and V is TRBV20-1, with D tentatively TRBD2 (6 bases). Germline-derived CDR1 and CDR2 are DFQATT and SNEGSKA (reference sequence). This CDR3 has 18 amino acids. Trimming took 3 bases from V and 0 from J, leaving 21 bases between them. The CDR3 coding sequence is TGCAGTGCTAGCTCGGAGGGTATAGCGGAGCTAGCCAAAAACATTCAGTACTTC. Protein product: CSASSEGIAELAKNIQYF.

The rearrangement links TRBV7-6 to TRBJ2-7; TRBD1 matches 9 bases. The CDR3 is 17 amino acids. Trimming removed 5 bases from V and 7 bases from J; junction bases left unmatched: 18. Looked up from germline, CDR1 is SGHVS and CDR2 is FNYEAQ. This chain's CDR3 is CASSLLGTGILTNEQYF. In DNA, the CDR3 is TGTGCCAGCAGCCTTTTAGGGACAGGGATATTAACCAATGAGCAGTACTTC.

The chain employs TRBV6-1 and TRBJ2-7, with TRBD2 matching over 8 bases. The V gene end was trimmed by 5 bases and the J gene end by 0 bases; junction bases not matched to a gene: 6. The CDR3 runs to 15 residues. The V gene's germline CDR1 is MNHNS and CDR2 SASEGT. CDR3 region: CASSKLTSDSYEQYF. The CDR3 coding sequence is TGTGCCAGCAGTAAATTGACTAGCGACTCCTACGAGCAGTACTTC.

The chain couples TRBV24-1 to TRBJ2-3, with unresolved D. In germline, CDR1 is KGHDR, CDR2 SFDVKD. There are 14 residues in the CDR3. V was shortened by 3 bases and J by 4 bases, with 10 bases between the two germline ends. The CDR3 reads CATSDLHEADTQYF. The DNA of the CDR3 is TGTGCCACCAGTGATCTTCATGAGGCAGATACGCAGTATTTT.

The table lists this clonotype with a count of one. With a much larger clone just one base away, this may be a read error. This chain joins TRBV20-1 and TRBJ2-4, with TRBD2 matching over 7 bases. There are 14 residues in the CDR3. In germline, CDR1 is DFQATT, CDR2 SNEGSKA (reference sequence). V shed 5 bases and J 3 bases; nucleotides not matched to a gene: 7. CDR3 sequence: CSAGQRGGKNIQYF. CDR3 nucleotide sequence: TGCAGTGCTGGGCAGCGGGGAGGCAAAAACATTCAGTACTTC.

For the CDR3, the DNA is TGTGCCATCAGACGCCACGGGCAGGCGGAATCACCCCTCCACTTT. This translates into CAIRRHGQAESPLHF. The V gene is TRBV10-3, the J gene TRBJ1-6; D not certain. Trimming pared 6 bases from V and 10 bases from J, leaving 19 bases between. The CDR3 is 15 residues long. The germline CDR1 and CDR2 sequences are ENHRY and SYGVKD.

Points on this clonotype: This clone may be a read error of a much larger clone one base away. The rearrangement joins TRBV24-1 to TRBJ2-7; maybe TRBD2 (5 bases). The CDR3 totals 14 residues. Germline V CDR1 and CDR2: KGHDR, SFDVKD. In DNA form, the CDR3 reads TGTACCACCAGTGGAGAGAGGGCCCTCTACGAGCAGTACTTC. Translated, it gives CTTSGERALYEQYF.

The chain is built from TRBV29-1 and TRBJ2-1; no clear D. The length of the CDR3 is 15 residues. The germline V gene encodes CDR1 SQVTM and CDR2 ANQGSEA. The V gene lost 2 bases and the J gene lost 0 bases, with 11 bases spanning the gap. The CDR3 sequence is CSVELTFSSYNEQFF. The CDR3 DNA follows: TGCAGCGTTGAATTAACCTTTAGCTCCTACAATGAGCAGTTCTTC.

The J gene is TRBJ2-7, the V gene TRBV5-8; 11 bases fit TRBD1. Germline CDR1 SGHTS, CDR2 YDEGEE. V was clipped by 4 bases and J by 9 bases; unmatched bases: 12. This CDR3 has 15 residues. This chain's CDR3 is CASSHGTGGWSGQYF. CDR3 in DNA: TGTGCCAGCAGCCACGGGACAGGGGGTTGGTCTGGGCAGTACTTC. Complete variable domain (other parts from reference TRBV5-8 and TRBJ2-7): EAGVTQSPTHLIKTRGQQATLRCSPISGHTSVYWYQQALGLGLQFLLWYDEGEERNRGNFPPRFSGRQFPNYSSELNVNALELEDSALYLCASSHGTGGWSGQYFGPGTRLTVT.

The J gene is TRBJ2-1, the V gene TRBV20-1, with 8 bases identical to TRBD2. The CDR3 covers 16 residues. Germline loops: CDR1 DFQATT, CDR2 SNEGSKA (reference sequence). The J segment lost 3 bases and the V segment lost 1 base, leaving 8 bases of the junction unmatched. CDR3 nucleotide sequence: TGCAGTGCTAGAGGATTAGCGGGAACGCTCTACAATGAGCAGTTCTTC. Its protein is CSARGLAGTLYNEQFF.

The CDR3 DNA sequence: TGCGCCAGCAGCCAAGATATGGGAGCAGGACACACCATATATTTT. It specifies CASSQDMGAGHTIYF. The rearrangement joins TRBV4-3 to TRBJ1-3; D is ambiguous. The germline V and J ends were trimmed by 0 bases and 8 bases, with 14 bases remaining between them. CDR1 and CDR2 from the germline V gene are LGHNA and YSLEER. The CDR3 has 15 amino acids.

The V call is TRBV27, the J call TRBJ1-4; possible D gene TRBD1, 5 bases. From germline, CDR1 is MNHEY and CDR2 SMNVEV (reference sequence). V was shortened by 7 bases and J by 5 bases, with 17 bases between the two germline ends. The CDR3 is 15 amino acids. The DNA for the CDR3 is TGTGCCAGCAAATATAAGGGACGGAAGAATGAAAAACTGTTTTTT. Protein product: CASKYKGRKNEKLFF.

This sequence joins TRBV29-1 and TRBJ2-7; no definite D call. The germline gives CDR1 SQVTM, CDR2 ANQGSEA. The germline V and J ends were trimmed by 0 bases and 0 bases, with 9 bases remaining between them. The CDR3 runs 14 residues. In nucleotides, the CDR3 is TGCAGCGTTGAAGATCAAGACACCTCCTACGAGCAGTACTTC. This codes for CSVEDQDTSYEQYF.

The chain carries TRBV29-1 and TRBJ2-7, with TRBD1 matching over 8 bases. The junction had 9 bases not matched to a gene; V was cut back by 4 bases and J by 7 bases. Germline-derived CDR1 and CDR2 are SQVTM and ANQGSEA. This CDR3 contains 13 residues. DNA of the CDR3: TGCAGCGTTGCCAGGCGGACAGGGAGGGAGCAGTACTTC. This translates into CSVARRTGREQYF.

V and J are TRBV20-1 and TRBJ1-1; D unclear. CDR3 size: 13 residues. Germline V gene data show CDR1 as DFQATT and CDR2 as SNEGSKA (reference sequence). Trimming stripped 5 bases from V and 5 bases from J, with 15 bases between. The CDR3 coding sequence is TGCAGTGCTCCTAGGACGACGGGGACTGAAGCTTTCTTT. Protein sequence: CSAPRTTGTEAFF.

The chain combines TRBV20-1 with TRBJ1-1; the D gene is possibly TRBD1 (5 bases). The germline V and J ends were trimmed by 0 bases and 5 bases, with 10 bases remaining between them. The germline V gene encodes CDR1 DFQATT and CDR2 SNEGSKA (reference sequence). This CDR3 has 13 residues. The CDR3 loop reads CSAREAGKTEAFF. The CDR3 nucleotides read TGCAGTGCTAGAGAAGCAGGGAAAACTGAAGCTTTCTTT.

The sample holds a few counts of this clonotype. The CDR3 here is CASIDLGRGHNEQFF. The CDR3 DNA sequence: TGCGCCAGCATCGACCTGGGGCGGGGTCACAATGAGCAGTTCTTC. The chain links TRBV5-1 to TRBJ2-1; a possible D gene is TRBD2 (6 bases). The V gene lost 6 bases and the J gene lost 5 bases, with 18 bases spanning the gap. Germline values: CDR1 SGHRS, CDR2 YFSETQ. The CDR3 contains 15 residues.

The sample holds a few counts of this clonotype. The genes are TRBV20-1 and TRBJ2-7; TRBD1 or TRBD2 may be the D gene (5 bases each). Trimming cost V 6 bases and J 0 bases, with 24 bases left between them. Germline V lookup: CDR1 DFQATT, CDR2 SNEGSKA (reference sequence). The CDR3 length is 17 residues. CDR3 residues: CSAIVPHRGGSSYEQYF. Written as DNA, the CDR3 is TGCAGTGCCATAGTCCCCCATCGGGGCGGAAGCTCCTACGAGCAGTACTTC.

This clonotype appeared a single time. The chain uses TRBV7-6 and TRBJ1-6; the D is unclear. Germline V gene lookup returns CDR1 SGHVS and CDR2 FNYEAQ. Trimming pared 6 bases from V and 7 bases from J, leaving 13 bases between. This CDR3 is 14 amino acids long. Here the CDR3 reads CASRFIGVNSPLHF. The CDR3 DNA is TGTGCCAGCAGGTTCATTGGGGTCAATTCACCCCTCCACTTT.

The rearrangement uses TRBV29-1 and TRBJ2-2; D is perhaps TRBD1 or TRBD2 (6 bases each). V was clipped by 7 bases and J by 6 bases, with 15 bases between them. The CDR3 length is 13 residues. Looked up from germline, CDR1 is SQVTM and CDR2 is ANQGSEA. CDR3 DNA sequence: TGCAGCGCACAGGGAAGGGGGGCCGGGGAGCTGTTTTTT. Protein sequence: CSAQGRGAGELFF.

V is TRBV6-6 and J is TRBJ2-7; D gene unclear. Germline CDR1 reads MNHNY; CDR2 reads SVGAGI (reference sequence). The ends were cut back, 6 bases at V and 6 bases at J, with 9 bases in the middle. The CDR3 length is 11 residues. CDR3 sequence: CASSPPIEQYF. As DNA, the CDR3 is TGTGCCAGCAGCCCCCCCATCGAGCAGTACTTC.

CDR3 coding DNA: TGCAGTGCTAGAGATGGGGAAGATACGCAGTATTTT. Translating gives CSARDGEDTQYF. The chain joins TRBV20-1 to TRBJ2-3; D ambiguous. The CDR3 totals 12 residues. V was trimmed by 0 bases and J by 5 bases, leaving 6 bases between them. Germline V CDR1 and CDR2: DFQATT, SNEGSKA (reference sequence).

The V and J genes are TRBV2 and TRBJ2-7; 7 bases agree with TRBD1. The V gene's germline CDR1 is SNHLY and CDR2 FYNNEI. The CDR3 is made up of 15 amino acids. The ends lost 4 bases at V and 7 bases at J; junction bases unmatched: 13. The CDR3: CASSGGTVSYNEQYF. CDR3 nucleotides: TGTGCCAGCAGTGGGGGGACAGTCTCCTACAATGAGCAGTACTTC.

This clonotype was observed a few times. The chain joins TRBV4-3 to TRBJ2-3; TRBD2 matches at 7 bases. Germline V gives CDR1 LGHNA, CDR2 YSLEER. The CDR3 sequence is 16 residues long. V was clipped by 0 bases and J by 2 bases; unmatched bases: 5. Here the CDR3 reads CASSQDVRGDTDTQYF. The DNA for the CDR3 is TGCGCCAGCAGCCAAGATGTTCGGGGGGACACAGATACGCAGTATTTT.

The genes are TRBV20-1 and TRBJ2-5, with 13 bases aligning to TRBD2. The ends lost 0 bases at V and 3 bases at J; junction bases unmatched: 1. This CDR3 comprises 15 residues. Germline-derived CDR1 and CDR2 are DFQATT and SNEGSKA (reference sequence). CDR3 sequence: CSARDGTSGEETQYF. In DNA form, the CDR3 reads TGCAGTGCTAGAGATGGGACTAGCGGGGAAGAGACCCAGTACTTC.